The rows below give T cell receptor beta chains drawn from one sample of a study of cytomegalovirus exposure and HLA in healthy donors. Some clones are missing from TCRdb's copy, which holds only in-frame ones; the method was immunoSEQ multiplex PCR. The table lists over 90,000 clones, roughly 60% of them singletons. The sequenced sample was PBMCs. Every receptor here comes from a human donor in good health. Each CDR3 is given with its conserved first and last residue. The D gene is left open where the match is weak. The size field is filled for only some rows; it gives once, few, many or a size class.

cdr3_aa: CASSYTGTAPYNEQFF
cdr3_nt: TGTGCCAGCAGCTATACCGGGACAGCCCCCTACAATGAGCAGTTCTTC
clone_size: -
j_call: TRBJ2-1
d_call: TRBD1
v_call: TRBV11-2

cdr3_aa: CASSEAGTGRYEQYF
cdr3_nt: TGTGCCAGCAGCGAAGCCGGGACAGGGAGGTACGAGCAGTACTTC
clone_size: -
j_call: TRBJ2-7
d_call: TRBD1
v_call: TRBV6-1

cdr3_aa: CATSITGTGKTLAKNIQYF
cdr3_nt: TGTGCCACCAGCATAACCGGGACTGGGAAAACTCTAGCCAAAAACATTCAGTACTTC
clone_size: once
j_call: TRBJ2-4
d_call: -
v_call: TRBV15

cdr3_aa: CASSEWGVRDTQYF
cdr3_nt: TGTGCCAGCAGTGAATGGGGGGTGAGGGATACGCAGTATTTT
clone_size: -
j_call: TRBJ2-3
d_call: -
v_call: TRBV2

cdr3_aa: CASSQEDSGREDTQYF
cdr3_nt: TGTGCCAGCAGCCAAGAGGATAGCGGGAGGGAAGATACGCAGTATTTT
clone_size: -
j_call: TRBJ2-3
d_call: TRBD2
v_call: TRBV4-2

cdr3_aa: CASRKDRSSGNTIYF
cdr3_nt: TGTGCCAGTAGGAAAGACAGGAGCTCTGGAAACACCATATATTTT
clone_size: -
j_call: TRBJ1-3
d_call: -
v_call: TRBV19

cdr3_aa: CASFLGGRYDEQYF
cdr3_nt: TGTGCCAGCTTCCTTGGAGGGAGGTACGACGAGCAGTACTTC
clone_size: -
j_call: TRBJ2-7
d_call: -
v_call: TRBV5-6

cdr3_aa: CASSITSYNEQFF
cdr3_nt: TGTGCCAGTAGTATAACTAGCTACAATGAGCAGTTCTTC
clone_size: -
j_call: TRBJ2-1
d_call: -
v_call: TRBV19

cdr3_aa: CASSPKTGTGGSYEQYF
cdr3_nt: TGTGCCAGCAGCCCCAAGACCGGGACAGGGGGTTCCTACGAGCAGTACTTC
clone_size: -
j_call: TRBJ2-7
d_call: TRBD1
v_call: TRBV9

cdr3_aa: CASSSRLISYEQYF
cdr3_nt: TGTGCCAGCAGCAGTAGACTGATATCCTACGAGCAGTACTTC
clone_size: -
j_call: TRBJ2-7
d_call: -
v_call: TRBV21-1

cdr3_aa: CASSFGWDNIWHNEQFF
cdr3_nt: TGTGCCAGCAGCTTTGGTTGGGACAATATTTGGCACAATGAGCAGTTCTTC
clone_size: -
j_call: TRBJ2-1
d_call: -
v_call: TRBV11-2

cdr3_aa: CASSVAGTGDEKLFF
cdr3_nt: TGTGCCAGCAGCGTAGCCGGGACAGGGGATGAAAAACTGTTTTTT
clone_size: -
j_call: TRBJ1-4
d_call: TRBD1
v_call: TRBV9

cdr3_aa: CASSQIGGSYEQYF
cdr3_nt: TGTGCCAGCTCTCAGATCGGCGGCTCCTACGAGCAGTACTTC
clone_size: -
j_call: TRBJ2-7
d_call: -
v_call: TRBV6-5

cdr3_aa: CASSTNQGFGAFF
cdr3_nt: TGTGCCAGCAGCACGAACCAGGGGTTTGGAGCTTTCTTT
clone_size: -
j_call: TRBJ1-1
d_call: -
v_call: TRBV7-2

cdr3_aa: CAIPGAEAYEQYF
cdr3_nt: TGTGCCATCCCAGGGGCGGAGGCGTACGAGCAGTACTTC
clone_size: -
j_call: TRBJ2-7
d_call: -
v_call: TRBV2

cdr3_aa: CASSQDKARQGIEKLFF
cdr3_nt: TGCGCCAGCAGCCAAGATAAGGCGAGACAGGGGATCGAAAAACTGTTTTTT
clone_size: -
j_call: TRBJ1-4
d_call: TRBD1
v_call: TRBV4-1

cdr3_aa: CASLHRQGGSYEQYF
cdr3_nt: TGTGCCAGCCTTCATAGACAGGGGGGATCCTACGAGCAGTACTTC
clone_size: -
j_call: TRBJ2-7
d_call: TRBD1
v_call: TRBV6-1

cdr3_aa: CASSLGSAGVRVYTEAFF
cdr3_nt: TGTGCCAGCAGCTTAGGTTCGGCAGGGGTTCGTGTGTACACTGAAGCTTTCTTT
clone_size: -
j_call: TRBJ1-1
d_call: -
v_call: TRBV11-2

cdr3_aa: CASSRDRAQETQYF
cdr3_nt: TGTGCCAGCAGCAGGGACAGGGCTCAAGAGACCCAGTACTTC
clone_size: few
j_call: TRBJ2-5
d_call: TRBD1
v_call: TRBV6-1

cdr3_aa: CASSLERTSDNEQFF
cdr3_nt: TGTGCCAGCAGTTTGGAGAGGACTAGCGACAATGAGCAGTTCTTC
clone_size: -
j_call: TRBJ2-1
d_call: TRBD2
v_call: TRBV28